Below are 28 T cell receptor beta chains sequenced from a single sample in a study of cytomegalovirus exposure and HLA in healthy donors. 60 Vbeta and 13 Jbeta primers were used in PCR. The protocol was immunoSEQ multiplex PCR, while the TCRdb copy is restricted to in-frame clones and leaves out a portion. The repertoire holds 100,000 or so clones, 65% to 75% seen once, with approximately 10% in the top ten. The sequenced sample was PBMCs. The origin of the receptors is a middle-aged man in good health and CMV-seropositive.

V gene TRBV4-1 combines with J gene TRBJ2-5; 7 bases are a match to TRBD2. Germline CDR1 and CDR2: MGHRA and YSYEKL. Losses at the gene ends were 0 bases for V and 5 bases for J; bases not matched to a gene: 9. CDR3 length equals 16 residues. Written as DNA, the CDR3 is TGCGCCAGCAGCCAAGATCCCGGACTAGTAGGTGAGACCCAGTACTTC. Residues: CASSQDPGLVGETQYF.

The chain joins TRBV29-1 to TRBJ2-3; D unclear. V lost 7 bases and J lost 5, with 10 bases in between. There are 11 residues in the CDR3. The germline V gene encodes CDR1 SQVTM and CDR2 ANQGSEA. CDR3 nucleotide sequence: TGCAGCGGGCAATCGGGAGATACGCAGTATTTT. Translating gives CSGQSGDTQYF.

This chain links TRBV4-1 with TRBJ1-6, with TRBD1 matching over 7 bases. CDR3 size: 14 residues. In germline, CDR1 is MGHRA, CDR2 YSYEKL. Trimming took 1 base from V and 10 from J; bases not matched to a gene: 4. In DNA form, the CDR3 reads TGCGCCAGCAGCCAAGCGACAGGGTTATCACCCCTCCACTTT. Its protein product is CASSQATGLSPLHF.

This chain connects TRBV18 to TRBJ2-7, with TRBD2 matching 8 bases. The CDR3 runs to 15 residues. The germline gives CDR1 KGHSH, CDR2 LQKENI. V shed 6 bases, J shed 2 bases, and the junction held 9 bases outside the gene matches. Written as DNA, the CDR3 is TGTGCCAGCTCCCTAACAGCGGGAGTCCCCTACGAGCAGTACTTC. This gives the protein CASSLTAGVPYEQYF.

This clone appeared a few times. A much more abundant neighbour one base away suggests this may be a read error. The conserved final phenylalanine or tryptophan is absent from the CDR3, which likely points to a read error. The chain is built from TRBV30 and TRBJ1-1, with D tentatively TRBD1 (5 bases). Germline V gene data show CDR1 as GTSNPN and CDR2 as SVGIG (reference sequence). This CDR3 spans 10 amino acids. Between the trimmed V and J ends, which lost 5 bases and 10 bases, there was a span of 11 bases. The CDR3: CAWGADRAFL. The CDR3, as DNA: TGTGCCTGGGGGGCAGACAGAGCTTTCTTG.

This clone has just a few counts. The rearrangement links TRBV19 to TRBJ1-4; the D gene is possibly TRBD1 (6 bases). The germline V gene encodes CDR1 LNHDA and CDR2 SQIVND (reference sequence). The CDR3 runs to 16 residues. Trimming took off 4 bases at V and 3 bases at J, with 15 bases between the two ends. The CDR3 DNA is TGTGCCAGTAGTACGGCCAGGGGATTCGCTAATGAAAAACTGTTTTTT. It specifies CASSTARGFANEKLFF.

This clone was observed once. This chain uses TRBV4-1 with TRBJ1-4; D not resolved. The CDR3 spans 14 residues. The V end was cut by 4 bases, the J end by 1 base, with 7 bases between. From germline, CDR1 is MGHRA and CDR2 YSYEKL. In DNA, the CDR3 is TGCGCCAGCAGCCCCGCGATAACTAATGAAAAACTGTTTTTT. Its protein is CASSPAITNEKLFF.

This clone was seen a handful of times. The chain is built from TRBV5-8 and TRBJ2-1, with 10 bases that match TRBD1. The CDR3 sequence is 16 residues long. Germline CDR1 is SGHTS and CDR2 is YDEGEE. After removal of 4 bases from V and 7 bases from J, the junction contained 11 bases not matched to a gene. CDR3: CASSEPGQGYRNEQFF. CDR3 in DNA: TGTGCCAGCAGCGAGCCGGGACAGGGGTATAGAAATGAGCAGTTCTTC.

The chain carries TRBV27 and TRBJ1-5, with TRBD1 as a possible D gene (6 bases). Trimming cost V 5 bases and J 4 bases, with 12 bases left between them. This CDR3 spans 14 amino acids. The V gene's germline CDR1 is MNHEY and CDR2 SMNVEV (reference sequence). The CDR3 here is CASSKQGWNQPQHF. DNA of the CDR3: TGTGCCAGCAGTAAACAGGGTTGGAATCAGCCCCAGCATTTT.

In nucleotides, the CDR3 is TGTGCCAGCAACGGCGGGAGCTCCTACGAGCAGTACGTC. It yields the protein CASNGGSSYEQYV. The chain uses TRBV11-2 and TRBJ2-7; 7 nucleotides agree with TRBD2. Trimming took 7 bases from V and 0 from J; bases not matched to a gene: 3. Germline loops: CDR1 SGHAT, CDR2 FQNNGV. The CDR3 length is 13 residues.

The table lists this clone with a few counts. The CDR3 DNA follows: TGCGCGCGGGAAGATGAGCAGTTCTTC. This translates into CAREDEQFF. The chain combines TRBV10-2 with TRBJ2-1, with TRBD2 as a possible D gene (6 bases). The germline V gene encodes CDR1 WSHSY and CDR2 SAAADI. The CDR3 has 9 amino acids.

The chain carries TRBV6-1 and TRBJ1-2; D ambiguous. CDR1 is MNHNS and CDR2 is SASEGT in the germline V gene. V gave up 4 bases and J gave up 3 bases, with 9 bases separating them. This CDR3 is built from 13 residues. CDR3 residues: CASSGSRDYGYTF. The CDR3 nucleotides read TGTGCCAGCAGTGGTTCGCGCGACTATGGCTACACCTTC.

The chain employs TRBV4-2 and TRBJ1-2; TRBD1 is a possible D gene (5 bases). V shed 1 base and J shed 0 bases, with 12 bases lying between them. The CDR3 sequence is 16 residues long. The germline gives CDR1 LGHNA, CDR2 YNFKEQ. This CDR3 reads CASSQVGDSANYGYTF. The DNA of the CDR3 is TGTGCCAGCAGCCAAGTAGGAGACAGCGCTAACTATGGCTACACCTTC.

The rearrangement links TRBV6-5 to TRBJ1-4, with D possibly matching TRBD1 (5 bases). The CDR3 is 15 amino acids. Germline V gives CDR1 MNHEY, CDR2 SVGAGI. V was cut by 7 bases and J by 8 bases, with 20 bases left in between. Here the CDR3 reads CASTSSWGDGEKLFF. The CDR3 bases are TGTGCCAGCACCTCTTCGTGGGGCGATGGAGAAAAACTGTTTTTT.

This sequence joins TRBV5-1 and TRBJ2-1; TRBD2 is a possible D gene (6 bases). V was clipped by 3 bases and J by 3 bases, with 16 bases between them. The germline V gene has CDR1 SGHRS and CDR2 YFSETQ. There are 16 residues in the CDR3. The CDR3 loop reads CASSSDPGDFYNEQFF. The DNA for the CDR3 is TGCGCCAGCAGCTCTGATCCGGGAGACTTCTACAATGAGCAGTTCTTC.

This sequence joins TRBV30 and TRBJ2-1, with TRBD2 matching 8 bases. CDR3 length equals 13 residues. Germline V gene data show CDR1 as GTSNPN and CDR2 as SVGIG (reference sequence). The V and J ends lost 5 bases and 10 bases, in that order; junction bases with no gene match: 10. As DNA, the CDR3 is TGTGCCTGGGAAAGCGGGAGCCGGGGAGAGCAGTTCTTC. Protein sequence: CAWESGSRGEQFF.

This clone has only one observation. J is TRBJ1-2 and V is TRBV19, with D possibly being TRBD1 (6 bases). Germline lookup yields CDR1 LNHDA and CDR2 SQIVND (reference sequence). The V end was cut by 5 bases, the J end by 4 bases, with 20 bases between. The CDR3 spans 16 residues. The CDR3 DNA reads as TGTGCCAGTAGTCAGGGACATCCTTCGGATAGCTATGGCTACACCTTC. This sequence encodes CASSQGHPSDSYGYTF.

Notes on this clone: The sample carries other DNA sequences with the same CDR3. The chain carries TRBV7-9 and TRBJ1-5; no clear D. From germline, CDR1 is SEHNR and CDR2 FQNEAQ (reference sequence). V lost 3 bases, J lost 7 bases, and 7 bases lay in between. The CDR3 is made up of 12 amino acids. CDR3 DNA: TGTGCCAGCAGCTTTCCAGGACAGCCCCAGCATTTT. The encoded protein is CASSFPGQPQHF.

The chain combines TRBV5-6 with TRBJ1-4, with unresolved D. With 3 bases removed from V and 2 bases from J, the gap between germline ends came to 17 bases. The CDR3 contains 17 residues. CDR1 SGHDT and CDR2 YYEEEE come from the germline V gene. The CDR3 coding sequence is TGTGCCAGCAGCTCCCCCGAGGGCTTGACCACTAATGAAAAACTGTTTTTT. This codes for CASSSPEGLTTNEKLFF.

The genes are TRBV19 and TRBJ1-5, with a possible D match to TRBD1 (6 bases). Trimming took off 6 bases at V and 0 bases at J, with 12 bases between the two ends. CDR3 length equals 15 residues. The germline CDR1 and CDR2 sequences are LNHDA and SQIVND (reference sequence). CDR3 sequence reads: CASSPNRDSNQPQHF. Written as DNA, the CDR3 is TGTGCCAGTAGCCCTAACAGGGATAGCAATCAGCCCCAGCATTTT.

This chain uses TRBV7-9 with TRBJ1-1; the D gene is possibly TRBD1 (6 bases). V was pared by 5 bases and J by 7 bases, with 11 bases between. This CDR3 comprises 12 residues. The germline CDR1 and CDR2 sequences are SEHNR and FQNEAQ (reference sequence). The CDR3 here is CASSDDRIEAFF. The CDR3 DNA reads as TGTGCCAGCAGCGACGACAGGATTGAAGCTTTCTTT.

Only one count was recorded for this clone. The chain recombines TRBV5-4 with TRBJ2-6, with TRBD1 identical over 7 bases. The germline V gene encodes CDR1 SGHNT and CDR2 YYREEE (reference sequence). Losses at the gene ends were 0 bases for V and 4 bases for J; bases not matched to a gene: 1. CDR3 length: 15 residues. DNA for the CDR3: TGTGCCAGCAGCTTGGGGGGACAGGGGGCCAACGTCCTGACTTTC. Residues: CASSLGGQGANVLTF.

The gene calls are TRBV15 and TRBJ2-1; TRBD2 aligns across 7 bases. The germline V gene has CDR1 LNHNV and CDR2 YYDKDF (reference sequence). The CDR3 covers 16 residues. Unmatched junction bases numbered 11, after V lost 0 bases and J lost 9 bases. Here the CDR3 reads CATSRELAGVVVEQFF. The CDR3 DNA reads TGTGCCACCAGCAGAGAGCTCGCGGGAGTGGTGGTTGAGCAGTTCTTC.

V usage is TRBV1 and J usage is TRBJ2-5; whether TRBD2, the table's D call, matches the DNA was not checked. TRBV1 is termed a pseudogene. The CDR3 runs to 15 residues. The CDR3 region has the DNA TGCACCAGCAGCCAAGGGGAACTAGCGGGAGGTGAGCAGTACTTC. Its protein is CTSSQGELAGGEQYF.

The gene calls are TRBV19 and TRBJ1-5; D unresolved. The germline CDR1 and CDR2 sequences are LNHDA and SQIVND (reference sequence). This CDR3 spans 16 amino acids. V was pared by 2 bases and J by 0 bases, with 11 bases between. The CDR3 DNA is TGTGCCAGTAGTATAATCGGGGAGGTTAGCAATCAGCCCCAGCATTTT. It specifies CASSIIGEVSNQPQHF.

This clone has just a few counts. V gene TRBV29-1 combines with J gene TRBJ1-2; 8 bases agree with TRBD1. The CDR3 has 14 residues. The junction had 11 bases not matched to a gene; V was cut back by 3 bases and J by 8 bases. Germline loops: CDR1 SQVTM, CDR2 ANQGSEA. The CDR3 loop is CSVEAGGAIGGYTF. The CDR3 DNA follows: TGCAGCGTTGAGGCAGGGGGCGCGATTGGCGGCTACACCTTC.

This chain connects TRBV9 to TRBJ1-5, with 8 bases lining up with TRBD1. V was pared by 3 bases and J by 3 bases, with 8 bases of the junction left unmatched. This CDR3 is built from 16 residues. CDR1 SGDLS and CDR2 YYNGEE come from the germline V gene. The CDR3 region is CASSGPGTGANQPQHF. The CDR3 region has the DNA TGTGCCAGCAGCGGGCCCGGGACAGGAGCCAATCAGCCCCAGCATTTT.

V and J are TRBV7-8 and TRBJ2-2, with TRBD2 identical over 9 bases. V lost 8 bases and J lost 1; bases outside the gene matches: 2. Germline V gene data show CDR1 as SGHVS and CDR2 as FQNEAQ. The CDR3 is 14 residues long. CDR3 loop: CASLAGVNTGELFF. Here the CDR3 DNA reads TGTGCCAGCTTAGCGGGAGTGAACACCGGGGAGCTGTTTTTT.